The 31 T cell receptor beta chains in this list originate from one sample, sequenced in a study of blood T cell repertoires in COVID-19. Libraries were prepared by immunoSEQ multiplex PCR; TCRdb keeps only in-frame clonotypes and omits some of them. In the table there are about 150,000 clones, about 87% of which are singletons. The material sequenced was peripheral blood. The receptors were gathered from a human donor in a cohort sampled during active COVID-19.

The rearrangement joins TRBV19 to TRBJ1-5; D may be TRBD1 (6 bases). Germline V gives CDR1 LNHDA, CDR2 SQIVND (reference sequence). With 5 bases removed from V and 0 bases from J, the gap between germline ends came to 11 bases. This CDR3 region has 15 residues. CDR3 bases: TGTGCCAGTAGTTCGGACAGTTATAGCAATCAGCCCCAGCATTTT. Its protein product is CASSSDSYSNQPQHF.

This CDR3 reads CASSEGRYSNQPQHF. The DNA for the CDR3 is TGTGCCAGCAGTGAAGGTCGGTATAGCAATCAGCCCCAGCATTTT. The J gene is TRBJ1-5, the V gene TRBV6-1; D call uncertain. This CDR3 has 15 residues. Germline V gene sequence: CDR1 MNHNS, CDR2 SASEGT. The germline V and J ends were trimmed by 1 base and 0 bases, with 7 bases remaining between them.

V gene TRBV5-1 combines with J gene TRBJ1-4; perhaps TRBD1 as D (6 bases). V gave up 0 bases and J gave up 3 bases, with 9 bases separating them. CDR1 is SGHRS, CDR2 YFSETQ, per germline. The CDR3 length is 15 residues. CDR3 DNA: TGCGCCAGCAGCTTGGAACAGGGATCTAATGAAAAACTGTTTTTT. Protein: CASSLEQGSNEKLFF.

This clone is a singleton in its sample. The CDR3 loop is CASSPPLGSGEQYF. CDR3 coding DNA: TGTGCCAGCTCACCACCGTTAGGCTCGGGAGAGCAGTACTTC. V usage is TRBV18 and J usage is TRBJ2-7; D is perhaps TRBD2 (5 bases). CDR1 KGHSH and CDR2 LQKENI come from the germline V gene. Trimming took 0 bases from V and 7 from J, leaving 13 bases between them. The CDR3 extends over 14 amino acids. The full variable domain, rest sourced from reference TRBV18 and TRBJ2-7, is NAGVMQNPRHLVRRRGQEARLRCSPMKGHSHVYWYRQLPEEGLKFMVYLQKENIIDESGMPKERFSAEFPKEGPSILRIQQVVRGDSAAYFCASSPPLGSGEQYFGPGTRLTVT.

This chain connects TRBV5-1 to TRBJ2-5; no firm D call. The CDR3 totals 11 residues. The V gene's germline CDR1 is SGHRS and CDR2 YFSETQ. V dropped 3 bases and J dropped 2 bases, with 2 bases sitting between them. The CDR3 spells CASSSQETQYF. The DNA for the CDR3 is TGCGCCAGCAGCTCTCAAGAGACCCAGTACTTC.

This chain uses TRBV11-3 with TRBJ2-1; TRBD2 is a possible D gene (6 bases). CDR1 is SGHNT, CDR2 YENEEA, per germline. This CDR3 contains 14 residues. Trimming took off 2 bases at V and 10 bases at J, with 15 bases between the two ends. CDR3 sequence: CASSLIGPEGEQFF. The CDR3 DNA follows: TGTGCCAGCAGCTTAATTGGGCCGGAGGGGGAGCAGTTCTTC.

The chain combines TRBV24-1 with TRBJ2-2; D is perhaps TRBD1 (5 bases). Germline V gene data show CDR1 as KGHDR and CDR2 as SFDVKD. V lost 7 bases and J 0 bases, leaving 11 bases between the germline ends. The CDR3 has 15 amino acids. The DNA for the CDR3 is TGTGCCACCAGCCAGGGTATTACGAACACCGGGGAGCTGTTTTTT. This codes for CATSQGITNTGELFF.

The rearrangement joins TRBV18 to TRBJ2-5; possibly TRBD2 for D (5 bases). With 6 bases removed from V and 4 bases from J, the gap between germline ends came to 15 bases. Germline lookup yields CDR1 KGHSH and CDR2 LQKENI. The CDR3 runs to 14 residues. The CDR3 nucleotides are TGTGCCAGCTCGCCCGATCGGGGAGTAGAGACCCAGTACTTC. This sequence encodes CASSPDRGVETQYF.

V is TRBV19 and J is TRBJ2-5; D is perhaps TRBD2 (6 bases). The CDR3 is made up of 15 amino acids. From germline, CDR1 is LNHDA and CDR2 SQIVND (reference sequence). V lost 3 bases and J 1 base, leaving 12 bases between the germline ends. The CDR3 loop reads CASSMQAGPQETQYF. The CDR3 DNA follows: TGTGCCAGTAGTATGCAAGCGGGTCCCCAAGAGACCCAGTACTTC.

Concerning this clone itself: In the same sample, other DNA sequences code for this CDR3. The chain recombines TRBV2 with TRBJ1-1; tentative D call: TRBD1 (6 bases). Germline CDR1 reads SNHLY; CDR2 reads FYNNEI. This CDR3 comprises 13 residues. Trimming removed 6 bases from V and 0 bases from J, with 8 bases in between. CDR3 region: CASSGQLNTEAFF. The CDR3 DNA sequence: TGTGCCAGCAGCGGACAGTTGAACACTGAAGCTTTCTTT. Combining the CDR3 with reference TRBV2 and TRBJ1-1 gives the whole variable domain EPEVTQTPSHQVTQMGQEVILRCVPISNHLYFYWYRQILGQKVEFLVSFYNNEISEKSEIFDDQFSVERPDGSNFTLKIRSTKLEDSAMYFCASSGQLNTEAFFGQGTRLTVV.

The chain employs TRBV5-1 and TRBJ2-5; D might be TRBD2 (6 bases). The CDR3 totals 15 residues. From germline, CDR1 is SGHRS and CDR2 YFSETQ. V lost 0 bases and J lost 6, with 15 bases in between. Here the CDR3 reads CASSLDDGRVQTQYF. The CDR3 DNA sequence: TGCGCCAGCAGCTTGGATGACGGGAGAGTACAGACCCAGTACTTC.

The chain carries TRBV5-4 and TRBJ2-5; perhaps TRBD2 as D (6 bases). CDR1 SGHNT and CDR2 YYREEE come from the germline V gene (reference sequence). This CDR3 contains 14 residues. V was shortened by 4 bases and J by 2 bases, with 12 bases between the two germline ends. CDR3 residues: CASSKLADQETQYF. As DNA, the CDR3 is TGTGCCAGCAGCAAACTAGCTGATCAAGAGACCCAGTACTTC.

This clone has a single count. The chain employs TRBV29-1 and TRBJ2-6, with D hard to call. Germline loops: CDR1 SQVTM, CDR2 ANQGSEA. The V end was cut by 4 bases, the J end by 4 bases, with 8 bases between. This CDR3 has 13 amino acids. CDR3: CSVAGSGANVLTF. CDR3 DNA: TGCAGCGTTGCAGGATCCGGGGCCAACGTCCTGACTTTC.

The CDR3 here is CASTVLEGVGNTIYF. The CDR3 DNA reads as TGTGCCAGTACAGTTTTAGAGGGAGTCGGAAACACCATATATTTT. The chain couples TRBV19 to TRBJ1-3; no firm D call. This CDR3 region has 15 residues. From germline, CDR1 is LNHDA and CDR2 SQIVND (reference sequence). V gave up 7 bases and J gave up 4 bases, with 17 bases separating them. The full variable domain, in which reference TRBV19 and TRBJ1-3 provide the parts outside the CDR3, is DGGITQSPKYLFRKEGQNVTLSCEQNLNHDAMYWYRQDPGQGLRLIYYSQIVNDFQKGDIAEGYSVSREKKESFPLTVTSAQKNPTAFYLCASTVLEGVGNTIYFGEGSWLTVV.

The rearrangement joins TRBV4-3 to TRBJ2-2; the D is unclear. The V end lost 1 base, the J end lost 3 bases, and 9 bases lay between the germline ends. Germline V gives CDR1 LGHNA, CDR2 YSLEER. The CDR3 length is 15 residues. CDR3 loop: CASSQGASYTGELFF. In nucleotides, the CDR3 is TGCGCCAGCAGCCAAGGGGCCTCATACACCGGGGAGCTGTTTTTT.

The chain links TRBV29-1 to TRBJ1-1, with D maybe TRBD1 (6 bases). The CDR3 extends over 14 amino acids. Germline V gene lookup returns CDR1 SQVTM and CDR2 ANQGSEA. Trimming removed 5 bases from V and 2 bases from J, with 15 bases in between. CDR3 sequence reads: CSVSPGAVNTEAFF. The CDR3 bases are TGCAGCGTTAGTCCAGGGGCCGTTAACACTGAAGCTTTCTTT. The variable domain in full, completed from reference TRBV29-1 and TRBJ1-1, reads SAVISQKPSRDICQRGTSLTIQCQVDSQVTMMFWYRQQPGQSLTLIATANQGSEATYESGFVIDKFPISRPNLTFSTLTVSNMSPEDSSIYLCSVSPGAVNTEAFFGQGTRLTVV.

This chain joins TRBV27 and TRBJ1-1, with 7 bases identical to TRBD1. The V gene end was trimmed by 6 bases and the J gene end by 1 base; junction bases not matched to a gene: 5. The CDR3 spans 14 residues. CDR1 and CDR2 from the germline V gene are MNHEY and SMNVEV (reference sequence). In DNA, the CDR3 is TGTGCCAGCAGGGTAGGGGGCCCGAACACTGAAGCTTTCTTT. Amino acids: CASRVGGPNTEAFF.

This sequence joins TRBV5-1 and TRBJ1-2; TRBD1 might be the D (5 bases). Per germline, CDR1 SGHRS and CDR2 YFSETQ. V dropped 6 bases and J dropped 6 bases, with 18 bases sitting between them. CDR3 length equals 14 residues. CDR3 protein: CASTTGLSGNGYTF. Written as DNA, the CDR3 is TGCGCCAGCACTACGGGACTCTCAGGGAATGGCTACACCTTC.

V is TRBV7-8 and J is TRBJ1-3; D gene unclear. The CDR3 has 12 amino acids. Per germline, CDR1 SGHVS and CDR2 FQNEAQ. Trimming pared 5 bases from V and 11 bases from J, leaving 13 bases between. The CDR3 loop reads CASSPNGNAIYF. CDR3 nucleotide sequence: TGTGCCAGCAGCCCTAACGGGAACGCCATATATTTT.

The chain is built from TRBV10-2 and TRBJ1-1, with a possible D match to TRBD1 (5 bases). Looked up from germline, CDR1 is WSHSY and CDR2 is SAAADI. CDR3 length: 14 residues. The V end lost 0 bases, the J end lost 4 bases, and 9 bases lay between the germline ends. CDR3 protein: CASSESRGATEAFF. The CDR3 coding sequence is TGCGCCAGCAGTGAGTCTAGGGGCGCCACTGAAGCTTTCTTT.

This clone was seen once. The genes are TRBV29-1 and TRBJ1-1; D is undetermined. Germline V lookup: CDR1 SQVTM, CDR2 ANQGSEA. Trimming stripped 3 bases from V and 6 bases from J, with 5 bases between. This CDR3 has 10 amino acids. This chain's CDR3 is CSVEEPEAFF. In nucleotides, the CDR3 is TGCAGCGTTGAGGAGCCTGAAGCTTTCTTT. Combining the CDR3 with reference TRBV29-1 and TRBJ1-1 gives the whole variable domain SAVISQKPSRDICQRGTSLTIQCQVDSQVTMMFWYRQQPGQSLTLIATANQGSEATYESGFVIDKFPISRPNLTFSTLTVSNMSPEDSSIYLCSVEEPEAFFGQGTRLTVV.

This clone showed up just a few times. J is TRBJ2-7 and V is TRBV10-1, with 7 nucleotides matching TRBD1. The CDR3 loop spans 13 amino acids. Germline V lookup: CDR1 WNHNN, CDR2 SYGVQD (reference sequence). V shed 5 bases, J shed 0 bases, and the junction held 1 base outside the gene matches. The CDR3 is CASSRDSSYEQYV. The CDR3 DNA reads as TGCGCCAGCAGTCGGGACAGCTCCTACGAGCAGTACGTC.

This rearrangement joins TRBV5-1 to TRBJ2-2, with 7 bases lining up with TRBD2. V was clipped by 4 bases and J by 0 bases; unmatched bases: 3. This CDR3 has 15 residues. CDR1 is SGHRS, CDR2 YFSETQ, per germline. The chain's CDR3 is CASSPGLANTGELFF. Here the CDR3 DNA reads TGCGCCAGCAGCCCCGGACTAGCGAACACCGGGGAGCTGTTTTTT. The full variable domain, rest sourced from reference TRBV5-1 and TRBJ2-2, is KAGVTQTPRYLIKTRGQQVTLSCSPISGHRSVSWYQQTPGQGLQFLFEYFSETQRNKGNFPGRFSGRQFSNSRSEMNVSTLELGDSALYLCASSPGLANTGELFFGEGSRLTVL.

The V and J genes are TRBV3-1 (or the pseudogene TRBV3-2) and TRBJ1-2, with 9 bases that match TRBD1. V gave up 8 bases and J gave up 8 bases; unmatched junction bases: 9. This CDR3 contains 13 residues. CDR1 is LGHDT and CDR2 is YNNKEL in the germline V gene (reference sequence). CDR3 protein: CASGPGQGHGYTF. The CDR3 DNA reads TGTGCCAGCGGCCCCGGACAGGGGCACGGCTACACCTTC.

A word on this clone: The junction departs from germline at one end; a sequencing error may be responsible. The chain joins TRBV7-9 to TRBJ2-5; 7 nucleotides match TRBD1. Germline CDR1 reads SEHNR; CDR2 reads FQNEAQ (reference sequence). This CDR3 spans 16 amino acids. The CDR3 sequence: CASSKQGKRYQKTQYF. CDR3 sequence (DNA): TGTGCCAGCAGCAAACAGGGGAAACGGTACCAAAAGACCCAGTACTTC.

The rearrangement uses TRBV14 and TRBJ1-2, with D possibly TRBD1 on 5 matching bases. CDR3 length equals 13 residues. Germline V lookup: CDR1 SGHDN, CDR2 FVKESK. Trimming removed 5 bases from V and 3 bases from J, with 10 bases in between. This chain's CDR3 is CASSAGHDYGYTF. CDR3 DNA: TGTGCCAGCAGCGCAGGGCATGACTATGGCTACACCTTC.

The chain joins TRBV28 to TRBJ1-1; D is unclear. V was cut by 8 bases and J by 3 bases, with 10 bases left in between. The CDR3 is 12 amino acids. In germline, CDR1 is MDHEN, CDR2 SYDVKM. CDR3 loop: CASSVLYTEAFF. As DNA, the CDR3 is TGTGCCAGCTCGGTCCTTTACACTGAAGCTTTCTTT.

The J gene is TRBJ2-7, the V gene TRBV5-6; D may be TRBD2 (5 bases). This CDR3 has 14 residues. The germline gives CDR1 SGHDT, CDR2 YYEEEE. Trimming took off 0 bases at V and 1 base at J, with 8 bases between the two ends. CDR3 nucleotide sequence: TGTGCCAGCAGCTTGGGAGGGAAGTCCTACGAGCAGTACGTC. This encodes CASSLGGKSYEQYV.

The V and J genes are TRBV29-1 and TRBJ1-2; 7 bases fit TRBD1. Germline-derived CDR1 and CDR2 are SQVTM and ANQGSEA. V gave up 3 bases and J gave up 4 bases; unmatched junction bases: 5. This CDR3 is built from 13 residues. The CDR3, as DNA: TGCAGCGTTGACCCGGGACAGATCTATGGCTACACCTTC. It codes for CSVDPGQIYGYTF. Complete variable domain (other parts from reference TRBV29-1 and TRBJ1-2): SAVISQKPSRDICQRGTSLTIQCQVDSQVTMMFWYRQQPGQSLTLIATANQGSEATYESGFVIDKFPISRPNLTFSTLTVSNMSPEDSSIYLCSVDPGQIYGYTFGSGTRLTVV.

The V gene is TRBV11-2, the J gene TRBJ1-6; the match to TRBD1 covers 9 bases. CDR3 length equals 18 residues. V was pared by 3 bases and J by 3 bases, with 9 bases of the junction left unmatched. Per germline, CDR1 SGHAT and CDR2 FQNNGV. Written as DNA, the CDR3 is TGTGCCAGCAGCTTCTCGGGACAGGGTTCTTTCTATAATTCACCCCTCCACTTT. This sequence encodes CASSFSGQGSFYNSPLHF.

V and J are TRBV7-6 and TRBJ2-1; D is perhaps TRBD1 (6 bases). The V gene lost 1 base and the J gene lost 6 bases, with 7 bases spanning the gap. This CDR3 spans 13 amino acids. Germline V gene lookup returns CDR1 SGHVS and CDR2 FNYEAQ. The CDR3 DNA sequence: TGTGCCAGCAGCTTAGGAGGGGGCAATGAGCAGTTCTTC. This sequence encodes CASSLGGGNEQFF.